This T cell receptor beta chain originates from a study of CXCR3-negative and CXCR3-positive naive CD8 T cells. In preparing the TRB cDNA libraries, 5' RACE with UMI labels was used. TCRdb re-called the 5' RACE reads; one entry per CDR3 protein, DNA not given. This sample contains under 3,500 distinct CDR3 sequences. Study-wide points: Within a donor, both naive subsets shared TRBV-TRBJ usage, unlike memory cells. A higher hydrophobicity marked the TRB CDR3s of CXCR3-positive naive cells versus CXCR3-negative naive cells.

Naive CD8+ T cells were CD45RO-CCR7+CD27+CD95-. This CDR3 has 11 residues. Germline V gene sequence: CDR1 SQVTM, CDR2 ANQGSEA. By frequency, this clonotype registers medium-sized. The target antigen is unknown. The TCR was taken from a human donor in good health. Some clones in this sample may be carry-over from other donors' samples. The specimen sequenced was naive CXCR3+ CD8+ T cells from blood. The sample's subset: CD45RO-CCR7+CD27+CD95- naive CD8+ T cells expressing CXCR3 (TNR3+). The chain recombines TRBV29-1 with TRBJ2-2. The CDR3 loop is CSVERAGELFF.